This T cell receptor (beta chain) was sequenced in a study of blood T cell repertoires in COVID-19. Study as a whole: Samples of COVID-19 (acute and convalescent) were obtained from the United States, Italy and Spain. In each case, the material was cDNA or gDNA derived from T cells, B-cell-depleted T cells, or PBMCs.

This CDR3 is 15 amino acids long. Germline V lookup: CDR1 SNHLY, CDR2 FYNNEI. With 6 bases clipped from V and 4 bases from J, the junction kept 10 bases outside the gene matches. In the source study's methods: Amplification of reference gene primers was used by the study to estimate nucleated cell counts. The table came from immunoSEQ multiplex PCR; TCRdb's copy has only in-frame clones and leaves some out. V and J calls and clone size are copied from that table; D and trimming were computed from the DNA. In the table there are around 230,000 clones, over 65% of which are singletons. Sequencing was performed on peripheral blood. This TCR was recovered from a woman in her seventies with active or convalescent COVID-19. The J gene is TRBJ2-7, the V gene TRBV2, with TRBD1 identical over 9 bases. As DNA, the CDR3 is TGTGCCAGCAGCTCTCCCGGGACAGGGCAATACGAGCAGTACTTC. This codes for CASSSPGTGQYEQYF.